The clone carrying this T cell receptor beta chain was seen more than once but under ten times. This sample is part of a study of blood T cell repertoires in COVID-19. The overall study: Italy, Spain and the United States were the sources of the convalescent and acute COVID-19 samples. T cells, B-cell-depleted T cells, or PBMCs provided the cDNA or gDNA that served as material.

This CDR3 is 15 amino acids long. Germline V gene lookup returns CDR1 LGHDT and CDR2 YNNKEL (reference sequence). Between the trimmed V and J ends, which lost 1 base and 4 bases, there was a span of 11 bases. Authors' analysis steps: By means of reference gene primer amplification, nucleated cell counts were estimated. Repertoires were generated with immunoSEQ multiplex PCR, while TCRdb's copy carries only in-frame clones and drops some. V and J calls plus clone size are reproduced from that table; the DNA served to infer D and trimming. The table has about 160,000 clones, approximately 87% seen once.

V is TRBV3-1 (or the pseudogene TRBV3-2) and J is TRBJ1-3; D uncertain. Sequenced: peripheral blood. This receptor was obtained from a woman aged 70-85 years with COVID-19, enrolled during active disease. CDR3 sequence (DNA): TGTGCCAGCAGCCAAGGTCCGGGTCGGGGAAACACCATATATTTT. Amino acids: CASSQGPGRGNTIYF.